The sequence of this T cell receptor (beta chain) was determined in a study of T cell responses to AZD1222 COVID-19 vaccine. Study context: Second-dose timings of about 4 or about 12 weeks were pooled.

Study findings and constraints: Vaccine-associated CD4 TCRs ranged over spike, dominating at 160-218 and 743-854. Seropositive AZD1222 recipients at baseline numbered only 5 to 7. Most donors were white British, females outnumbered males, and clonal diversity was possibly underestimated.

Some clones are missing from TCRdb's copy, which holds only in-frame ones; the method was immunoSEQ multiplex PCR. The top ten hold roughly 3.1% of the sample, which has under 150,000 clones, roughly 90% seen once. This CDR3 contains 13 residues. Germline values: CDR1 SGHDN, CDR2 FVKESK. V lost 4 bases and J lost 9, with 10 bases in between. In regard to this clone: Its antigen is not known.

This chain uses TRBV14 with TRBJ1-6; no reliable D call. The TCR originated in an adult in good health. Here the sequenced sample was peripheral blood, taken on day 0 of AZD1222 vaccination. CDR3 DNA sequence: TGTGCCAGCAGCCGGCGGCGGAGTTCACCCCTCCACTTT. Translation: CASSRRRSSPLHF.